A single sample is the source of the 9 T cell receptor beta chains below, sequenced in a study of shared clonotypes between healthy human individuals. Some clones are missing from TCRdb's copy, which holds only in-frame ones; the method was immunoSEQ multiplex PCR. Among about 520,000 clones, about 84% were seen once, and the ten largest hold about an eighth. The sequenced material came from PBMCs. These receptors were obtained from a woman aged 40 to 50 in good health. Some clones in this sample may be carry-over from other donors' samples.

The chain has TRBV7-9 and TRBJ2-3; D remains unclear. The CDR3 loop spans 14 amino acids. V lost 5 bases to trimming and J lost 1 base, with 10 bases between them. Germline V gene sequence: CDR1 SEHNR, CDR2 FQNEAQ (reference sequence). CDR3 nucleotide sequence: TGTGCCAGCAGCCGTTACCAAGGCACAGATACGCAGTATTTT. Its translation: CASSRYQGTDTQYF. The full variable domain, rest sourced from reference TRBV7-9 and TRBJ2-3, is DTGVSQNPRHKITKRGQNVTFRCDPISEHNRLYWYRQTLGQGPEFLTYFQNEAQLEKSRLLSDRFSAERPKGSFSTLEIQRTEQGDSAMYLCASSRYQGTDTQYFGPGTRLTVL.

Concerning this clone itself: A far larger clone is only one base removed, so a read error is likely. The sample holds other DNA sequences that translate to the same CDR3. The chain recombines TRBV11-2 with TRBJ2-3; no reliable D call. Trimming took off 4 bases at V and 9 bases at J, with 8 bases between the two ends. Germline loops: CDR1 SGHAT, CDR2 FQNNGV. The CDR3 totals 11 residues. This CDR3 is CASSSSQTQYF. DNA of the CDR3: TGTGCCAGCAGCTCCTCGCAAACGCAGTATTTT.

The chain combines TRBV5-3 with TRBJ1-5; no clear D gene. TRBV5-3 has ORF status, its function being uncertain. The length of the CDR3 is 14 residues. Between the trimmed V and J ends, which lost 0 bases and 6 bases, there was a span of 10 bases. Here the CDR3 reads CARSLAVIFQPQHF. The CDR3 nucleotides are TGTGCCAGAAGCTTGGCTGTCATTTTTCAGCCCCAGCATTTT.

In the case of this clone: This sequence is one base from a far larger clone and is likely a read error. The chain employs TRBV27 and TRBJ2-7; 8 bases agree with TRBD2. V lost 5 bases, J lost 7 bases, and 10 bases stayed unmatched. The CDR3 is 14 amino acids. The germline V gene encodes CDR1 MNHEY and CDR2 SMNVEV (reference sequence). The chain's CDR3 is CASSIIAGSGEQYF. CDR3 coding DNA: TGTGCCAGCAGTATTATAGCGGGATCGGGTGAGCAGTACTTC.

The CDR3 region is CAWSVRFQRGRTDTQYF. The CDR3 nucleotides are TGTGCCTGGAGTGTACGTTTCCAGCGGGGGCGCACAGATACGCAGTATTTT. The chain recombines TRBV30 with TRBJ2-3; 8 nucleotides match TRBD2. CDR1 is GTSNPN and CDR2 is SVGIG in the germline V gene (reference sequence). The CDR3 loop spans 17 amino acids. V shed 0 bases, J shed 1 base, and the junction held 9 bases outside the gene matches.

Many counts were recorded for this clone. This sample also contains other DNA sequences that code for the same CDR3. V is TRBV11-2 and J is TRBJ2-3; TRBD2 aligns across 10 bases. There are 16 residues in the CDR3. The V segment lost 5 bases and the J segment 2 bases; nucleotides outside the gene matches: 7. From germline, CDR1 is SGHAT and CDR2 FQNNGV. CDR3 DNA: TGTGCCAGCAGCGTTCTACTAGCGGGACACACAGATACGCAGTATTTT. This translates into CASSVLLAGHTDTQYF. Full variable domain (missing parts from reference TRBV11-2 and TRBJ2-3): EAGVAQSPRYKIIEKRQSVAFWCNPISGHATLYWYQQILGQGPKLLIQFQNNGVVDDSQLPKDRFSAERLKGVDSTLKIQPAKLEDSAVYLCASSVLLAGHTDTQYFGPGTRLTVL.

V gene TRBV18 combines with J gene TRBJ2-7; 10 nucleotides line up with TRBD1. CDR1 is KGHSH and CDR2 is LQKENI in the germline V gene. This CDR3 has 16 residues. The trim removed 1 base at V and 4 bases at J, leaving 7 bases unmatched. CDR3 coding DNA: TGTGCCAGCTCACCACGGACAGGGGGTCTGCTTTACGAGCAGTACTTC. It encodes CASSPRTGGLLYEQYF.

V and J are TRBV11-3 and TRBJ1-1; D is ambiguous. The germline V and J ends were trimmed by 0 bases and 5 bases, with 7 bases remaining between them. The CDR3 contains 13 residues. Germline lookup yields CDR1 SGHNT and CDR2 YENEEA. The CDR3 region has the DNA TGTGCCAGCAGCTTAGAGGCTGGAACTGAAGCTTTCTTT. It yields the protein CASSLEAGTEAFF.

The chain has TRBV29-1 and TRBJ2-5; D not certain. CDR1 is SQVTM and CDR2 is ANQGSEA in the germline V gene. With 2 bases removed from V and 7 bases from J, the gap between germline ends came to 17 bases. CDR3 size: 14 residues. The CDR3 DNA follows: TGCAGCGTTGAACCCCGGGCCAGCCCCGGGACCCAGTACTTC. Its protein is CSVEPRASPGTQYF.